This T cell receptor (beta chain) was sequenced during a study of T cell responses to AZD1222 COVID-19 vaccine. Produced via immunoSEQ multiplex PCR; TCRdb's table is partial and in-frame only. Among 150,000 to 200,000 clones listed, around 90% were seen once. From germline, CDR1 is SNHLY and CDR2 FYNNEI. The V end was cut by 6 bases, the J end by 0 bases, with 14 bases between. The CDR3 sequence is 15 residues long. Worth noting for this clone: As yet, its antigen is unknown.

Study conclusions and caveats: Dominant CD4 TCR responses targeted spike regions 160-218 and 743-854. Nearly half of spike-specific TCRs reportedly target variant regions that are unmutated in the B.1.351 and B.1.1.7 variants.

Second-dose timings of about 4 or about 12 weeks were pooled. This clonotype was sampled from an adult who received the AZD1222 COVID-19 vaccine. This rearrangement joins TRBV2 to TRBJ1-2; the D is unclear. The specimen was peripheral blood, collected 28 days after the second AZD1222 dose. The CDR3 reads CASRATLLTNYGYTF. In DNA, the CDR3 is TGTGCCAGCAGGGCGACACTGCTTACTAACTATGGCTACACCTTC.